This TCR beta chain derives from a study of T-cell memory formation after mild COVID-19. Regarding the study as a whole: Memory sampled before infection contained some responding clones, suggesting cross-reactive memory joined. Unconfirmed was the SARS-CoV-2 specificity of second-wave clones that peaked on day 37.

The authors produced TCR alpha and TCR beta cDNA libraries with sample barcodes and UMIs by 5'RACE using constant-segment primers. One entry per CDR3 protein, called by TCRdb with MiXCR from the 5' RACE reads. The sample includes about 600,000 distinct CDR3 sequences, about 22% of them seen just once. This clonotype turned up a few times. Its antigen remains unknown. The sequenced sample consisted of PBMCs or a T cell subset sorted from them (not recorded which). The clonotype comes from an adult woman who had mild COVID-19 (a few samples of this study predate the infection). Cell type and time point are not known.

The CDR3 loop is CASRSGSTYEQYF. CDR3 coding DNA: TGTGCTAGTCGATCCGGGAGCACCTACGAGCAGTACTTC. The V call is TRBV12-5, the J call TRBJ2-7, with D possibly matching TRBD2 (6 bases). Per germline, CDR1 LGHNT and CDR2 FRNRAP. The germline V and J ends were trimmed by 8 bases and 2 bases, with 13 bases remaining between them. This CDR3 is 13 amino acids long.